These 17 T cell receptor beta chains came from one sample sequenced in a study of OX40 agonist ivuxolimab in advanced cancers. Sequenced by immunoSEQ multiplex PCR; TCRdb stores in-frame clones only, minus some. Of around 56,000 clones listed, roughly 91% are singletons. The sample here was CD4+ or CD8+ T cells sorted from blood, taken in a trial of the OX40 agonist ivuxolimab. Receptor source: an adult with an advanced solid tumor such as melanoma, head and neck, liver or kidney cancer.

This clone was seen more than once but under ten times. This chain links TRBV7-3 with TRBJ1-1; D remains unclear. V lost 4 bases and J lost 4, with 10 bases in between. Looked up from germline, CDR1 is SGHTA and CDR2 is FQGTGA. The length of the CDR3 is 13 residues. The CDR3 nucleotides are TGTGCCAGCAGCTCTGAGCCTCGCACTGAAGCTTTCTTT. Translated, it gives CASSSEPRTEAFF.

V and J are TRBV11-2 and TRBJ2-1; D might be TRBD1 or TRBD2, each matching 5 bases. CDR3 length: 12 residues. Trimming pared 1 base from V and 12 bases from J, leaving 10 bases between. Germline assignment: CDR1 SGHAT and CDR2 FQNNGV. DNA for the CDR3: TGTGCCAGCAGCTTAGCGGGGCGGACGCAGTTCTTC. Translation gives CASSLAGRTQFF.

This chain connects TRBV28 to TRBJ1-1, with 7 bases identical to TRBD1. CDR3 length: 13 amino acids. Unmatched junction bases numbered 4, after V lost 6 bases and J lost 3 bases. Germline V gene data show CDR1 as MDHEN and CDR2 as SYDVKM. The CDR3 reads CASRVQGYTEAFF. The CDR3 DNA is TGTGCCAGCAGGGTACAGGGGTACACTGAAGCTTTCTTT.

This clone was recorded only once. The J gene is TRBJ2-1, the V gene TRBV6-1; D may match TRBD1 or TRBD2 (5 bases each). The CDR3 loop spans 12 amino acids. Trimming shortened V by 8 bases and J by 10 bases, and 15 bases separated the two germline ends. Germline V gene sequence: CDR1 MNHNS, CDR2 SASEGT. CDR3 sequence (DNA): TGTGCCAGCCAGGGAGCCCCAGTCGAGCAGTTCTTC. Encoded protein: CASQGAPVEQFF.

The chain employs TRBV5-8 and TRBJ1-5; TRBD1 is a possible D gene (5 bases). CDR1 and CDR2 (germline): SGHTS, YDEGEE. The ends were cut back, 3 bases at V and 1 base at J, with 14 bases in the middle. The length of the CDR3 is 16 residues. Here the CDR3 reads CASSYNPGLSNQPQHF. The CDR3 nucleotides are TGTGCCAGCAGCTATAACCCGGGACTAAGCAATCAGCCCCAGCATTTT.

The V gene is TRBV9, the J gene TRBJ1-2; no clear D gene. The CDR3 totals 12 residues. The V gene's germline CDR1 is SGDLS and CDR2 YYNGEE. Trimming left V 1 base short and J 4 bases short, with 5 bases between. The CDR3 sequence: CASSVPSYGYTF. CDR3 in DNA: TGTGCCAGCAGCGTACCAAGCTATGGCTACACCTTC.

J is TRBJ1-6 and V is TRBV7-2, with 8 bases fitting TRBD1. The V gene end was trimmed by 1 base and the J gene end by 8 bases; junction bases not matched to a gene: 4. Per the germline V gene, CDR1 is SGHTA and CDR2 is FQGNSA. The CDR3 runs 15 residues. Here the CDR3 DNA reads TGTGCCAGCAGCTTAGGGACAGGGACGTATTCACCCCTCCACTTT. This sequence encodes CASSLGTGTYSPLHF.

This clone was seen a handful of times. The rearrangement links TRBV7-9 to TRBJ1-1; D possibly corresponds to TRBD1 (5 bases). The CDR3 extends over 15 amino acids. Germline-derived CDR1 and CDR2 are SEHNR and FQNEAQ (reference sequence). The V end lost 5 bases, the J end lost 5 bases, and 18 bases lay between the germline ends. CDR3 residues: CASSPPAAGRTEAFF. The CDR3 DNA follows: TGTGCCAGCAGCCCACCGGCGGCAGGGAGGACTGAAGCTTTCTTT. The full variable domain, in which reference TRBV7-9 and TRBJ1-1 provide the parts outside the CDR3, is DTGVSQNPRHKITKRGQNVTFRCDPISEHNRLYWYRQTLGQGPEFLTYFQNEAQLEKSRLLSDRFSAERPKGSFSTLEIQRTEQGDSAMYLCASSPPAAGRTEAFFGQGTRLTVV.

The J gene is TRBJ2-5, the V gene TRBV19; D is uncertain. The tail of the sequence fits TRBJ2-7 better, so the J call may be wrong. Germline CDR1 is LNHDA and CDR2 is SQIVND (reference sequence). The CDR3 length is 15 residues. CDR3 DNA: TGTGCCAGTAGTAAACTGGTGGCAGGCAGCTACGAGCAGTACTTC. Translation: CASSKLVAGSYEQYF.

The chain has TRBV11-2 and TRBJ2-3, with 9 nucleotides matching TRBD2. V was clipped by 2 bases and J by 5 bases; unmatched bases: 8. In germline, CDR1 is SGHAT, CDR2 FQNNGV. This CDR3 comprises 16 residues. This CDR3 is CASSLRAGGPQDTQYF. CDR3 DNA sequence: TGTGCCAGCAGCTTACGCGCGGGGGGGCCCCAAGATACGCAGTATTTT.

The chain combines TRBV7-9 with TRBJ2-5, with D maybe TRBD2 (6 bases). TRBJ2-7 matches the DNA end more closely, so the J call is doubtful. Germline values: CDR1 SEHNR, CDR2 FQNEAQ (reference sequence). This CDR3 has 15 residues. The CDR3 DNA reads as TGTGCCAGCAGCCCCTTAATAGCGGAGTACCACGAGCAGTACTTC. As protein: CASSPLIAEYHEQYF.

The chain's CDR3 is CASIPGGVTGELFF. The DNA of the CDR3 is TGTGCCAGCATTCCCGGAGGTGTAACCGGGGAGCTGTTTTTT. The chain uses TRBV2 and TRBJ2-2, with a possible D match to TRBD2 (5 bases). Trimming pared 7 bases from V and 5 bases from J, leaving 14 bases between. Germline V gene data show CDR1 as SNHLY and CDR2 as FYNNEI. There are 14 residues in the CDR3.

CDR3 amino acids: CASSLYNYGYTF. The DNA of the CDR3 is TGTGCCAGCAGCTTGTACAACTATGGCTACACCTTC. The chain is built from TRBV5-6 and TRBJ1-2; D gene unclear. CDR3 size: 12 residues. Deletions cut 1 base from V and 2 bases from J, with 3 bases between. Germline CDR1 SGHDT, CDR2 YYEEEE. The full variable domain, rest sourced from reference TRBV5-6 and TRBJ1-2, is DAGVTQSPTHLIKTRGQQVTLRCSPKSGHDTVSWYQQALGQGPQFIFQYYEEEERQRGNFPDRFSGHQFPNYSSELNVNALLLGDSALYLCASSLYNYGYTFGSGTRLTVV.

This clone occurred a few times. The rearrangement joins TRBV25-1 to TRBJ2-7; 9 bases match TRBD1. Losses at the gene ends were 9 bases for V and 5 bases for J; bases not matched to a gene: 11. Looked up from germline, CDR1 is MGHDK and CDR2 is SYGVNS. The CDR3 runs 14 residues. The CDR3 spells CARTSTGGEHEQYF. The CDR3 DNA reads TGTGCCAGAACATCGACAGGGGGGGAGCACGAGCAGTACTTC.

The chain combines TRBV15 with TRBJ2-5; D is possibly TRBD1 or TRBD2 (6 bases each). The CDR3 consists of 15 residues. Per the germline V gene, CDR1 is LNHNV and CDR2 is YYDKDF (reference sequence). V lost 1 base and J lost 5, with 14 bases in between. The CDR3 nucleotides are TGTGCCACCAGCAGAGCGGGGGCAAGGGGGGAGACCCAGTACTTC. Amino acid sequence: CATSRAGARGETQYF.

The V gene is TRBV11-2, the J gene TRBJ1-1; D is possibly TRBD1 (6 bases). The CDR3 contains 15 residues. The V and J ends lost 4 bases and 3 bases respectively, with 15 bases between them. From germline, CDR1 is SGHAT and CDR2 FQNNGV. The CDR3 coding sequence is TGTGCCAGCAGCTACCTTCGGGGGCAGCACACTGAAGCTTTCTTT. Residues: CASSYLRGQHTEAFF.

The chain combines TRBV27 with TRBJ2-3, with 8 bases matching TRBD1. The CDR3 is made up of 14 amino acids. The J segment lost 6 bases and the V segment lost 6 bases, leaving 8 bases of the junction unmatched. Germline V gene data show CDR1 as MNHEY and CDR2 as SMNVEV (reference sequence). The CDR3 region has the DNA TGTGCCAGCAGGCGGGGACAGGCCGGGGATACGCAGTATTTT. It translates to CASRRGQAGDTQYF.